Presented here are 22 T cell receptor beta chains from one specimen sequenced in a study of beta chain features in type 1 diabetes. Of the isolated RNA, all was reverse transcribed, and so the sequenced material was expressed TCRB transcripts. TCRdb's copy holds only in-frame clones and misses some; the assay was immunoSEQ multiplex PCR. The repertoire holds some 100,000 clones, with approximately 39% as singletons. The sequenced sample consisted of stem cell memory CD4+ T cells from blood. These receptors were collected from a woman aged 18-29 years in good health.

This clone was seen only a few times. The V gene is TRBV27, the J gene TRBJ2-3, with 8 bases identical to TRBD1. The germline V gene encodes CDR1 MNHEY and CDR2 SMNVEV (reference sequence). The V and J ends lost 4 bases and 3 bases, in that order; junction bases with no gene match: 3. The CDR3 length is 14 residues. The CDR3 reads CASSWTGRTDTQYF. The CDR3 nucleotides are TGTGCCAGCAGTTGGACAGGGCGGACAGATACGCAGTATTTT.

The chain joins TRBV5-1 to TRBJ2-5, with D maybe TRBD2 (5 bases). Trimming shortened V by 3 bases and J by 5 bases, and 14 bases separated the two germline ends. The germline V gene encodes CDR1 SGHRS and CDR2 YFSETQ. This CDR3 contains 14 residues. The CDR3 nucleotides are TGCGCCAGCAGCTCCCAACGGAGCGGCGAGACCCAGTACTTC. Encoded protein: CASSSQRSGETQYF.

V gene TRBV19 combines with J gene TRBJ2-7, with 9 bases lining up with TRBD1. The CDR3 sequence is 15 residues long. Germline CDR1 reads LNHDA; CDR2 reads SQIVND (reference sequence). Trimming removed 5 bases from V and 4 bases from J; junction bases left unmatched: 9. CDR3 DNA sequence: TGTGCCAGTAGTCCCGGGACAGGGATGAGATACGAGCAGTACTTC. It yields the protein CASSPGTGMRYEQYF.

The chain's CDR3 is CASREGSTQYF. The CDR3 nucleotides read TGTGCCAGCAGAGAGGGCTCTACGCAGTATTTT. The V call is TRBV6-1, the J call TRBJ2-3; D perhaps matches TRBD2 (5 bases). Germline V gene data show CDR1 as MNHNS and CDR2 as SASEGT. The germline V and J ends were trimmed by 6 bases and 8 bases, with 9 bases remaining between them. The CDR3 has 11 amino acids.

The V and J genes are TRBV7-9 and TRBJ1-2; 11 nucleotides align to TRBD1. In germline, CDR1 is SEHNR, CDR2 FQNEAQ (reference sequence). After removal of 7 bases from V and 8 bases from J, the junction contained 9 bases not matched to a gene. The CDR3 length is 14 residues. In DNA form, the CDR3 reads TGTGCCAGCACCCGGGACAGGGGGATTTCGGGCTACACCTTC. Residues: CASTRDRGISGYTF.

Only one count was recorded for this clone. V usage is TRBV27 and J usage is TRBJ2-1, with TRBD2 matching over 8 bases. The CDR3 has 14 amino acids. Unmatched junction bases numbered 3, after V lost 4 bases and J lost 4 bases. Germline V gives CDR1 MNHEY, CDR2 SMNVEV (reference sequence). As DNA, the CDR3 is TGTGCCAGCAGTTCGGCTAGCGGGTACAATGAGCAGTTCTTC. Translation: CASSSASGYNEQFF.

The chain carries TRBV9 and TRBJ2-7, with D perhaps matching TRBD2 (6 bases). V dropped 0 bases and J dropped 5 bases, with 15 bases sitting between them. Germline loops: CDR1 SGDLS, CDR2 YYNGEE. The CDR3 covers 15 residues. For the CDR3, the DNA is TGTGCCAGCAGCGTAGCTCCCCGGGACTCTAACGAGCAGTACTTC. Translation: CASSVAPRDSNEQYF.

This clone was detected a few times. V and J are TRBV29-1 and TRBJ1-2; D not certain. Looked up from germline, CDR1 is SQVTM and CDR2 is ANQGSEA. The CDR3 is 9 residues long. V was trimmed by 8 bases and J by 7 bases, leaving 8 bases between them. The CDR3 DNA reads TGCAGCCCTAGACCTGGCTACACCTTC. It encodes CSPRPGYTF.

This clone has more than one count but fewer than ten. The chain carries TRBV7-2 and TRBJ1-2; D call uncertain. V was cut by 8 bases and J by 8 bases, with 12 bases left in between. Germline V gene sequence: CDR1 SGHTA, CDR2 FQGNSA. The CDR3 contains 11 residues. CDR3 sequence: CASRGLGGYTF. CDR3 sequence (DNA): TGTGCCAGCCGCGGATTAGGCGGCTACACCTTC.

The gene calls are TRBV28 and TRBJ2-3, with D perhaps matching TRBD2 (6 bases). Germline V gene lookup returns CDR1 MDHEN and CDR2 SYDVKM. V shed 4 bases and J shed 0 bases, with 14 bases lying between them. The CDR3 has 16 amino acids. CDR3 coding DNA: TGTGCCAGCAGTTCCTCACTAGCCCCCAGCACAGATACGCAGTATTTT. Its protein product is CASSSSLAPSTDTQYF.

The V gene is TRBV7-2, the J gene TRBJ1-2, with D possibly being TRBD1 (5 bases). Germline V gene data show CDR1 as SGHTA and CDR2 as FQGNSA. Trimming cost V 5 bases and J 4 bases, with 14 bases left between them. This CDR3 has 14 amino acids. In nucleotides, the CDR3 is TGTGCCAGCAGCCGGATATCAGGGCTCTATGGCTACACCTTC. It encodes CASSRISGLYGYTF.

The chain links TRBV10-1 to TRBJ2-1; 7 positions agree with TRBD2. V lost 5 bases to trimming and J lost 9 bases; unmatched junction nucleotides: 7. CDR1 WNHNN and CDR2 SYGVQD come from the germline V gene (reference sequence). The CDR3 extends over 13 amino acids. The CDR3 here is CASSREGRSEQFF. The DNA of the CDR3 is TGCGCCAGCAGTAGGGAGGGCCGGAGTGAGCAGTTCTTC.

CDR3 residues: CASSLTGLVGRQFF. The CDR3 DNA reads TGTGCCAGCAGCTTGACAGGGTTGGTTGGGCGGCAGTTCTTC. The gene calls are TRBV5-6 and TRBJ2-1, with a weak D call TRBD1 (6 bases). The CDR3 is 14 residues long. The germline CDR1 and CDR2 sequences are SGHDT and YYEEEE. V dropped 1 base and J dropped 12 bases, with 17 bases sitting between them.

The chain recombines TRBV11-2 with TRBJ2-7, with a possible D match to TRBD2 (5 bases). The germline V gene has CDR1 SGHAT and CDR2 FQNNGV. Trimming left V 5 bases short and J 7 bases short, with 12 bases between. The CDR3 runs 12 residues. DNA of the CDR3: TGTGCCAGCAGCCTAGGACTGAGGGAGCAGTACTTC. It translates to CASSLGLREQYF.

The chain combines TRBV11-1 with TRBJ2-5, with 14 bases that match TRBD2. This CDR3 is 16 amino acids long. V lost 4 bases to trimming and J lost 2 bases; unmatched junction nucleotides: 3. CDR1 SGHAT and CDR2 FQDESV come from the germline V gene (reference sequence). The CDR3 nucleotides are TGTGCCAGCAGCTCGAGACTAGCGGGAGGGCAAGAGACCCAGTACTTC. Amino acid sequence: CASSSRLAGGQETQYF. Drawing the rest from reference TRBV11-1 and TRBJ2-5, the complete variable domain is EAEVAQSPRYKITEKSQAVAFWCDPISGHATLYWYRQILGQGPELLVQFQDESVVDDSQLPKDRFSAERLKGVDSTLKIQPAELGDSAMYLCASSSRLAGGQETQYFGPGTRLLVL.

The rearrangement uses TRBV6-6 and TRBJ2-5; 7 bases map to TRBD2. This CDR3 is built from 11 residues. CDR1 and CDR2 from the germline V gene are MNHNY and SVGAGI (reference sequence). With V trimmed by 6 bases and J by 10 bases, 5 bases remained unmatched. The CDR3 DNA reads as TGTGCCAGCAGAAGCGGGGAAAACCAGTACTTC. Its protein product is CASRSGENQYF.

This clone was found a few times. The chain joins TRBV7-2 to TRBJ1-4; D is unclear. The CDR3 loop spans 12 amino acids. Trimming left V 5 bases short and J 8 bases short, with 9 bases between. Germline lookup yields CDR1 SGHTA and CDR2 FQGNSA. The CDR3 DNA is TGTGCCAGCAGCCTGACACACGAAAAACTGTTTTTT. Its protein product is CASSLTHEKLFF. Full variable domain (remainder filled in from reference TRBV7-2 and TRBJ1-4): GAGVSQSPSNKVTEKGKDVELRCDPISGHTALYWYRQSLGQGLEFLIYFQGNSAPDKSGLPSDRFSAERTGGSVSTLTIQRTQQEDSAVYLCASSLTHEKLFFGSGTQLSVL.

This chain joins TRBV7-9 and TRBJ1-5; tentative D call: TRBD1 (5 bases). Looked up from germline, CDR1 is SEHNR and CDR2 is FQNEAQ (reference sequence). CDR3 length: 13 amino acids. V lost 5 bases and J 3 bases, leaving 8 bases between the germline ends. CDR3 nucleotide sequence: TGTGCCAGCAGCCGACAGTTCAATCAGCCCCAGCATTTT. Its translation is CASSRQFNQPQHF.

The V and J genes are TRBV10-3 and TRBJ2-3, with 12 bases lining up with TRBD2. Germline V gene data show CDR1 as ENHRY and CDR2 as SYGVKD. The CDR3 totals 15 residues. Unmatched junction bases numbered 4, after V lost 5 bases and J lost 4 bases. The CDR3 nucleotides read TGTGCCATCAGTCGACTAGCGGGAGAGGCAGATACGCAGTATTTT. It is translated as CAISRLAGEADTQYF.

The V call is TRBV7-9, the J call TRBJ1-4, with D possibly being TRBD1 (6 bases). With 5 bases removed from V and 6 bases from J, the gap between germline ends came to 16 bases. Germline-derived CDR1 and CDR2 are SEHNR and FQNEAQ (reference sequence). CDR3 length: 15 residues. In nucleotides, the CDR3 is TGTGCCAGCAGCGTCAAGGACAGCTTCGATGAAAAACTGTTTTTT. Translation: CASSVKDSFDEKLFF.

This clone was detected only once. The rearrangement links TRBV5-5 to TRBJ2-7; 10 bases are a match to TRBD2. The CDR3 loop spans 15 amino acids. Germline V CDR1 and CDR2: SGHKS, YYEKEE (reference sequence). J lost 3 bases, V lost 4 bases, and 7 bases had no gene match. CDR3 DNA: TGTGCCAGCAGCCACCCGGGACTAGCGAACTACGAGCAGTACTTC. Protein product: CASSHPGLANYEQYF.

The chain joins TRBV6-1 to TRBJ2-1; TRBD1 might be the D (6 bases). This CDR3 region has 16 residues. Trimming shortened V by 4 bases and J by 2 bases, and 15 bases separated the two germline ends. CDR1 and CDR2 from the germline V gene are MNHNS and SASEGT. The CDR3 nucleotides are TGTGCCAGCAGTGCAGGGGAAGCCCAGACCTACAATGAGCAGTTCTTC. Translated: CASSAGEAQTYNEQFF.